A single T cell receptor beta chain is shown here with its context. Its antigen remains unidentified. At one of its ends the junction is not consistent with the germline gene, which may arise from a read error. The length of the CDR3 is 17 residues. Germline-derived CDR1 and CDR2 are DFQATT and SNEGSKA (reference sequence). The data were obtained in a study of tumor and adjacent non-tumor tissue in lung cancer. At the level of the study: Samples averaged roughly 4.2 million productive TCRbeta reads each. Study-level findings and limits: In normal lung, the top 100 clones were significantly more dominant than in tumor. Compared with tumor, normal lung showed significantly lower TCR diversity.

TCRbeta libraries were built with three rounds of nested PCR, modified from ARM-PCR. TCRdb re-called the multiplex PCR reads with MiXCR, one entry per CDR3 protein. Seen here are tens of thousands of distinct CDR3 sequences, roughly 66% observed once, and the top ten hold around 18%. The template was RNA from unsorted bulk tissue. This sequence originates from a man aged 60-69 years with non-small cell lung cancer. The sequenced sample was lung tumor tissue. V is TRBV20-1 and J is TRBJ2-3, with 9 bases fitting TRBD2. Written as DNA, the CDR3 is TGCAGTGCTAGAGATCTTCTAGCGGGATTGGAGACAGATGCGCAGTATTTT. Protein product: CSARDLLAGLETDAQYF.